This TCR beta chain was sequenced during a study of OX40 agonist ivuxolimab in advanced cancers. This clone occurred once. Its target is not known. Overall study findings and caveats: Among the lowest peripheral clonal expansion occurred in 0.1-3.0 mg/kg partial responders.

The CDR3 length is 15 residues. Deletions cut 6 bases from V and 4 bases from J, with 16 bases between. Germline CDR1 reads MDHEN; CDR2 reads SYDVKM. Here immunoSEQ multiplex PCR was the method, and the copy in TCRdb shows in-frame clones only, minus some. The repertoire holds tens of thousands of clones, with roughly 90% as singletons. This chain uses TRBV28 with TRBJ1-5; no reliable D call. The receptor was derived from an adult with an advanced solid tumor such as melanoma, head and neck, liver or kidney cancer. Source: CD4+ or CD8+ T cells sorted from blood, taken in a trial of the OX40 agonist ivuxolimab. CDR3 DNA: TGTGCCAGCAGAGCCGGCCTGGAGAGGAATCAGCCCCAGCATTTT. The encoded protein is CASRAGLERNQPQHF.